This T cell receptor (beta chain) appears in the sequencing data of a study of T cell changes during pregnancy in multiple sclerosis. Germline loops: CDR1 SEHNR, CDR2 FQNEAQ (reference sequence). Trimming shortened V by 1 base and J by 3 bases, and 19 bases separated the two germline ends. This CDR3 spans 17 amino acids. The repertoire was sequenced with immunoSEQ multiplex PCR; TCRdb's copy has only in-frame clones and lacks some. Of around 29,000 clones detected, over 65% appear once; the ten largest clones hold more than 7.5%. The chain recombines TRBV7-9 with TRBJ2-7, with a tentative D call TRBD2 (7 bases). This TCR was recovered from a female donor with multiple sclerosis, enrolled in a pregnancy study. This specimen was CD8+ T cells from peripheral blood mononuclear cells, taken after pregnancy. CDR3: CASSLGPRFGGLYEQYF. As DNA, the CDR3 is TGTGCCAGCAGCTTAGGACCTCGTTTCGGGGGGCTCTACGAGCAGTACTTC.